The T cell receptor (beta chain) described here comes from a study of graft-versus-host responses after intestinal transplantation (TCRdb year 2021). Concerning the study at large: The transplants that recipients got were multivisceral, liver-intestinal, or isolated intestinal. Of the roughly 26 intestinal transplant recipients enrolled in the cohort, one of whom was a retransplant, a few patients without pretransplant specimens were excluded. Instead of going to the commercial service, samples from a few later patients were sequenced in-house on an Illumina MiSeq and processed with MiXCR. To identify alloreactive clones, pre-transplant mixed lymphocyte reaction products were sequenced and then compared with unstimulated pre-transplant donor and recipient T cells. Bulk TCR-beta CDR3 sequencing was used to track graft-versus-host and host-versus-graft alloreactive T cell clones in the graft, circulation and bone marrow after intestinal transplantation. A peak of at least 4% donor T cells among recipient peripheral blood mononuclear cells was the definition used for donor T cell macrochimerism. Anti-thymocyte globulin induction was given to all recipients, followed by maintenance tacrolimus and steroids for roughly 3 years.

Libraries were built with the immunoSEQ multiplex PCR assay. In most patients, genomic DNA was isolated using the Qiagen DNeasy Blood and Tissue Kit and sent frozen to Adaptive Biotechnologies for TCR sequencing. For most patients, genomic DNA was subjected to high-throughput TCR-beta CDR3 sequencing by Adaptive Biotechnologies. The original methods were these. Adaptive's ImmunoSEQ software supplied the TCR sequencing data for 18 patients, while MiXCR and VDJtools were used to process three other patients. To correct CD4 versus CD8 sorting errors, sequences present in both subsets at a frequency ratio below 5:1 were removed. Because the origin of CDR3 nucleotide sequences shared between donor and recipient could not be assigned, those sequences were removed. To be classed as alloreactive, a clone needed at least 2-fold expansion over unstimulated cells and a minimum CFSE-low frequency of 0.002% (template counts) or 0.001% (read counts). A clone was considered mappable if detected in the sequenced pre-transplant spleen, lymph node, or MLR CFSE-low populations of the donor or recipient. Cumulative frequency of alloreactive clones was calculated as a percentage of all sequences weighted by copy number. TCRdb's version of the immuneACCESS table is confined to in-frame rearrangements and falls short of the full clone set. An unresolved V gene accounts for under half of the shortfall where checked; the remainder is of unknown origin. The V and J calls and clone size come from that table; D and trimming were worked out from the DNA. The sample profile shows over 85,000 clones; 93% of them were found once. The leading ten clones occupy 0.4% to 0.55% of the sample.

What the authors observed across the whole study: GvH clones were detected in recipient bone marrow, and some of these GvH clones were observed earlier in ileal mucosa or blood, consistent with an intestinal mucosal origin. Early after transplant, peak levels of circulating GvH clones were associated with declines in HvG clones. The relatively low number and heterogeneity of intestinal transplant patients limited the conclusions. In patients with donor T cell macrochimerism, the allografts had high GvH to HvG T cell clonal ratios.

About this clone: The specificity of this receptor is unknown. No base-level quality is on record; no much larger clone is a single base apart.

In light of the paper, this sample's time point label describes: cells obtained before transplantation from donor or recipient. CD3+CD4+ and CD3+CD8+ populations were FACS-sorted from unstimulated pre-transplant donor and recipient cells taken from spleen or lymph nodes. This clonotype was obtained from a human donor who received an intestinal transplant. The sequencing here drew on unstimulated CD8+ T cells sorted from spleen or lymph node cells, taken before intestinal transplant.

The DNA sequence is given as TGTGCCAGCAGTTTATCGGCTGGGGATCCCTACGAGCAGTACTTC. Translated, it reads CASSLSAGDPYEQYF. The chain links TRBV27 with TRBJ2-7, with the identity of the D gene unclear. The CDR3 starts with the cysteine, ends with the phenylalanine, and has 15 residues. Only the CDR3 part of the read is kept: 45 bases, read in frame from the first base. CDR1 and CDR2, looked up from the germline V gene (reference sequence), are MNHEY and SMNVEV. The V and J ends are trimmed by 0 bases and 2 bases, leaving 11 bases between them.